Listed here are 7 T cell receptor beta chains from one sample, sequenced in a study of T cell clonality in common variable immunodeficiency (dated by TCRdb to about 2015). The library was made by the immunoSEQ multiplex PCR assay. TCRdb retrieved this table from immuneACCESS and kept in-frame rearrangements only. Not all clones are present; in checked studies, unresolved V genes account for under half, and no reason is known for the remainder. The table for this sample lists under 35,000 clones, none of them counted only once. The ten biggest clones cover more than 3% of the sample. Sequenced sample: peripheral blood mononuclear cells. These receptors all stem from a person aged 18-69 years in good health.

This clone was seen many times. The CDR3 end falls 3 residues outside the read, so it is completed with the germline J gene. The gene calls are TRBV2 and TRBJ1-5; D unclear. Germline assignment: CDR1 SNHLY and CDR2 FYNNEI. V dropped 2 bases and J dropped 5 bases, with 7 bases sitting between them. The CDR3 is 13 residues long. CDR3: CASSENTYQPQHF. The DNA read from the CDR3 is TGTGCCAGCAGTGAAAACACCTATCAGCCC.

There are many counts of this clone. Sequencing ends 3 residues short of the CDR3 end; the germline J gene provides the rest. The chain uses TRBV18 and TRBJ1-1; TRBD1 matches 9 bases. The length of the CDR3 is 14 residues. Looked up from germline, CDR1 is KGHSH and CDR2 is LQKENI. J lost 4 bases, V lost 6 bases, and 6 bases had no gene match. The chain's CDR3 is CASSLQGATTEAFF. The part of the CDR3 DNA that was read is TGTGCCAGCTCCCTACAGGGGGCGACCACTGAA.

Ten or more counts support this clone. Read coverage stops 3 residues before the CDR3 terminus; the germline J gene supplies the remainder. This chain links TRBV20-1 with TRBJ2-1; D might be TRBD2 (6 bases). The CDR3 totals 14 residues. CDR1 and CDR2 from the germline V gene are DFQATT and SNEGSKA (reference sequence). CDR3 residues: CSSMEGSSYNEQFF. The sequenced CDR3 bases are TGCAGCTCAATGGAGGGCAGCTCCTACAATGAG.

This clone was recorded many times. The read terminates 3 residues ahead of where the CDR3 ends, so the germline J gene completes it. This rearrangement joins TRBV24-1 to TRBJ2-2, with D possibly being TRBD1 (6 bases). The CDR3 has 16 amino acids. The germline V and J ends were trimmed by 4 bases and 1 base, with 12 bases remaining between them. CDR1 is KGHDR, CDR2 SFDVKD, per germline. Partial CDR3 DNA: TGTGCCACCAGTGAGGGACATCCAAAGAACACCGGGGAG. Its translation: CATSEGHPKNTGE. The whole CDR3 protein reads CATSEGHPKNTGELFF.

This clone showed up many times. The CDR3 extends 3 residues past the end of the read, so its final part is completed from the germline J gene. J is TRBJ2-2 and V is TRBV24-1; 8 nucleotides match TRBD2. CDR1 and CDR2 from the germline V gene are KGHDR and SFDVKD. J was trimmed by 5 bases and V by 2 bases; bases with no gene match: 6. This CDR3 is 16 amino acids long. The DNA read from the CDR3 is TGTGCCACCAGTGATTCCCGACTAGCGAGGACCGGGGAG. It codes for CATSDSRLARTGE. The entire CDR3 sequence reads CATSDSRLARTGELFF.

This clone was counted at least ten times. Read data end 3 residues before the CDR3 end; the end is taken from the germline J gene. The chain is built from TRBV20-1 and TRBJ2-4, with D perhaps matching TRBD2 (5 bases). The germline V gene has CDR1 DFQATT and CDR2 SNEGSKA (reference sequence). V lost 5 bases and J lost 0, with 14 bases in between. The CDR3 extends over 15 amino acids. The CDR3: CSAPDPRGAKNIQYF. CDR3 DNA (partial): TGCAGTGCTCCAGACCCCCGGGGAGCCAAAAACATT.

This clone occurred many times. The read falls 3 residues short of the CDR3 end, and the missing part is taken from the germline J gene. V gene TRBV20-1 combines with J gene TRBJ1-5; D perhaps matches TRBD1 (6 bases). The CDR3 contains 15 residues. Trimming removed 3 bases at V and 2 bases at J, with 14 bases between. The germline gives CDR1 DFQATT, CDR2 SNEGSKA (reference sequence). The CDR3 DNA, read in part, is TGCAGTGCTAGCGTACAGGGCAGGGGCAATCAGCCC. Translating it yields CSASVQGRGNQP. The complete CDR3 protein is CSASVQGRGNQPQHF.